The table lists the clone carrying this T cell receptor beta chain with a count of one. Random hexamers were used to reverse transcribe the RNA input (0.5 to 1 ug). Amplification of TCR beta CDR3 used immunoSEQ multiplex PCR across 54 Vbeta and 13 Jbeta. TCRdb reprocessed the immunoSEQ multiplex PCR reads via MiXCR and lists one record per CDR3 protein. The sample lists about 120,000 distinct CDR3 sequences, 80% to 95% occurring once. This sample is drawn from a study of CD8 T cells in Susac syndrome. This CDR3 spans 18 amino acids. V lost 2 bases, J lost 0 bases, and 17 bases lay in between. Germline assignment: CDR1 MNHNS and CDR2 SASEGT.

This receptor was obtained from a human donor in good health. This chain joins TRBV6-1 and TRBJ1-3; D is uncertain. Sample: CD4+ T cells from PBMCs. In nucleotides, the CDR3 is TGTGCCAGCAGTGAAATCGAGGGAAAACACAGCTCTGGAAACACCATATATTTT. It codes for CASSEIEGKHSSGNTIYF.